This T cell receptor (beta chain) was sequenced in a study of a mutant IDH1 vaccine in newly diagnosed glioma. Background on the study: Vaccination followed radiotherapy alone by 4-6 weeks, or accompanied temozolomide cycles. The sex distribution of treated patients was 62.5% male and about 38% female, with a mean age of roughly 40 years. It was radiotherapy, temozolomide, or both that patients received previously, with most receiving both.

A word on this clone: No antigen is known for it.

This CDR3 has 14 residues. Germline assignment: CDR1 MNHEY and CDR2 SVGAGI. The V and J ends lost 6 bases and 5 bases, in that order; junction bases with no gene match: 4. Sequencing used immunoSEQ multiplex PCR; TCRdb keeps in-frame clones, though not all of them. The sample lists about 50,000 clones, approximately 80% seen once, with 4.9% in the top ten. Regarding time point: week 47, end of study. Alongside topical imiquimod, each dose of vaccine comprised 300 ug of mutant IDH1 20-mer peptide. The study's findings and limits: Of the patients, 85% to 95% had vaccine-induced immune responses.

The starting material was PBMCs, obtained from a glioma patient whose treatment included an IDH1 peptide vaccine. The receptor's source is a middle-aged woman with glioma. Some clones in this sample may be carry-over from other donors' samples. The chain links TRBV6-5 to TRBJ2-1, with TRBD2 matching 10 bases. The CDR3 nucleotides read TGTGCCAGCAGCAAGCGGGGGGGCCACAATGAGCAGTTCTTC. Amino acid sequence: CASSKRGGHNEQFF.